The source of this T cell receptor beta chain is a study of vaccination and CD4 T cells after COVID-19. Background on the study: The study drew post-COVID samples a median about 95 days after diagnosis (range 35 to 161). The interval from dose two to post-vaccine sampling had a median of approximately 70 days, and it ranged from 14 to 241.

The germline CDR1 and CDR2 sequences are LGHDT and YNNKEL (reference sequence). V was trimmed by 0 bases and J by 6 bases, leaving 12 bases between them. The CDR3 is made up of 15 amino acids. Treatment indicated: roughly 10-day PBMC culture with coronavirus spike peptide pools or control peptides (ViraFEST assay). ViraFEST used peptide pools to expand antigen-specific T cells before TCR sequencing. An Oncomine TCR Beta short-read assay was used to sequence the DNA from cultured CD4+ T cells. TCRdb reprocessed the PCR reads via MiXCR and lists one record per CDR3 protein. The repertoire has about 4,400 distinct CDR3 sequences, 30% to 40% of them found once; the top ten carry about 61%. Only a few counts were recorded for this clonotype. What it binds is unknown.

This TCR derives from a human donor who had recovered from COVID-19. This chain links TRBV3-1 with TRBJ1-5; unclear D gene. The sample was CD4+ T cells from blood, cultured in vitro, taken after SARS-CoV-2 vaccination. This CDR3 is CASSQDRGYGQPQHF. The CDR3 region has the DNA TGTGCCAGCAGCCAAGATCGGGGTTACGGTCAGCCCCAGCATTTT. The variable domain in full, completed from reference TRBV3-1 and TRBJ1-5, reads DTAVSQTPKYLVTQMGNDKSIKCEQNLGHDTMYWYKQDSKKFLKIMFSYNNKELIINETVPNRFSPKSPDKAHLNLHINSLELGDSAVYFCASSQDRGYGQPQHFGDGTRLSIL.